Listed below are T cell receptor beta chains from one sample, sequenced in a study of technical replicates of blood from a few donors. The table came from immunoSEQ multiplex PCR; TCRdb's copy has only in-frame clones and leaves some out. The table has 75,000 to 95,000 clones, 85% to 95% seen once. The sequenced sample consisted of T cells isolated from PBMCs. The receptor set was obtained from a human donor in good health. Both conserved end residues are part of each CDR3. D genes are given only for firm matches. Clone size is given for some rows only: seen once, a few or many times, or a class if the clone is expanded.

>TRBJ2-3|NA|NA|TRBV6-5
TGTGCCAGCAGTTTACTGGGGGCGGAGGATACGCAGTATTTT
CASSLLGAEDTQYF
>TRBJ2-5|NA|NA|TRBV2
TGTGCCAGCAGTGAAGGCAGCGGCCGAGAGACCCAGTACTTC
CASSEGSGRETQYF
>TRBJ1-1|NA|NA|TRBV28
TGTGCCAGCAGATTCAGGGGCCCGGACACTGAAGCTTTCTTT
CASRFRGPDTEAFF
>TRBJ2-7|NA|NA|TRBV6-6
TGTGCCAGCAGCAACACCTGGTACGAGCAGTACTTC
CASSNTWYEQYF
>TRBJ1-1|TRBD1|few|TRBV5-1
TGCGCCAGCAGCTTGGCAGGGGGAGTTGAAGCTTTCTTT
CASSLAGGVEAFF
>TRBJ2-1|TRBD2|NA|TRBV7-6
TGTGCCAGCAGCTTGCAGACTAGCGGGTCCATTCAGTTCTTC
CASSLQTSGSIQFF
>TRBJ2-5|TRBD2|NA|TRBV5-6
TGTGCCAGCAGCTCAACTAGCGGGGGCAAGACCCAGTACTTC
CASSSTSGGKTQYF
>TRBJ1-2|TRBD1|NA|TRBV19
TGTGCCAGTCTGACAGGGGCAGGGTCGTCCGGGTATGGCTACACCTTC
CASLTGAGSSGYGYTF
>TRBJ2-5|TRBD2|NA|TRBV5-1
TGCGCCAGCAGCTTGGAACTAGCGGGAGCGGGTAGAGTTGGGACCCAGTACTTC
CASSLELAGAGRVGTQYF
>TRBJ2-7|TRBD2|few|TRBV10-3
TGTGCCATCAGTGAGTCGATGATGGGACTAGCGGACCACTACGAGCAGTACTTC
CAISESMMGLADHYEQYF
>TRBJ1-1|NA|NA|TRBV4-1
TGCGCCAGCAGCCAAGACCCGCGGGCAGTGAACACTGAAGCTTTCTTT
CASSQDPRAVNTEAFF
>TRBJ2-4|TRBD2|NA|TRBV29-1
TGCAGCGTTTATTCACTAGCGGAAAACATTCAGTACTTC
CSVYSLAENIQYF
>TRBJ1-3|NA|NA|TRBV11-2
TGTGCCAGCAGCTCTACAGGGACTGGAAACACCATATATTTT
CASSSTGTGNTIYF
>TRBJ2-5|NA|NA|TRBV27
TGTGCCAGCAGTAGCCGATTCCAAGAGACCCAGTACTTC
CASSSRFQETQYF
>TRBJ1-1|TRBD1|few|TRBV12-5
TGTGCTAGTGGTTTGGAACAGGGGGTCGCTTTCTTT
CASGLEQGVAFF
>TRBJ2-1|TRBD1|NA|TRBV7-6
TGTGCCAGCAGCTTAGCCCTCCGAGGGGGCCTAGGCCACAATGAGCAGTTCTTC
CASSLALRGGLGHNEQFF
>TRBJ1-1|NA|once|TRBV27
TGTGCCAGCACCACTGTCGGGGACACTGAAGCTTTCTTT
CASTTVGDTEAFF
>TRBJ2-5|NA|NA|TRBV11-1
TGTGCCAGCAGCTTTGCGGGGTTAGGAGAGACCCAGTACTTC
CASSFAGLGETQYF
>TRBJ2-2|NA|NA|TRBV29-1
TGCAGCGTGGAAGGACACCCCGGGGCCGGGGAGCTGTTTTTT
CSVEGHPGAGELFF
>TRBJ1-6|NA|few|TRBV18
TGTGCCAGCTCACCTCTCATCGCGACAGGTCATAATTCACCCCTCCACTTT
CASSPLIATGHNSPLHF
>TRBJ2-5|NA|NA|TRBV5-1
TGCGCCAGCAGCTTGGTCTTGGCGGGGAAAGAGACCCAGTACTTC
CASSLVLAGKETQYF
>TRBJ2-5|TRBD1|NA|TRBV29-1
TGCAGCGTTGAAGATCTTAGTAGGGAAGGGGGCGAGACCCAGTACTTC
CSVEDLSREGGETQYF
>TRBJ2-7|NA|NA|TRBV6-6
TGTGCCAGCAGTTACGCGGGGTTCTACGAGCAGTACTTC
CASSYAGFYEQYF
>TRBJ2-7|NA|once|TRBV10-1
TGCGCCAGCAGTGAGTCCAACTACGAGCAGTACTTC
CASSESNYEQYF
>TRBJ2-1|NA|NA|TRBV1
TGCACCAGCAGCCAAGGGAAACTAGTTGAGCTCTACAATGAGCAGTTCTTC
CTSSQGKLVELYNEQFF
>TRBJ2-1|TRBD2|NA|TRBV7-9
TGTGCCAGCAGCTCTTTAGCGGGAGGAGGCTACAATGAGCAGTTCTTC
CASSSLAGGGYNEQFF